These T cell receptor beta chains were read from a single sample in a study of blood T cell repertoires in COVID-19. Clones were sequenced by immunoSEQ multiplex PCR, and TCRdb holds only the in-frame ones, with some missing. The table includes around 110,000 clones, roughly 90% detected once. Input material: peripheral blood. These TCRs come from a man aged 35 to 55 with acute or convalescent COVID-19. Both conserved end residues are part of each CDR3. The D gene is left open where the match is weak. For some rows the clone size is stated as once, few or many, or as a class when expanded; others skip it.

D	V	J	size	CDR3	DNA
NA	TRBV5-6	TRBJ1-4	NA	CASSVEGTNEKLFF	TGTGCCAGCAGCGTGGAGGGGACTAATGAAAAACTGTTTTTT
TRBD1	TRBV6-2/TRBV6-3	TRBJ1-1	NA	CASSYSTGAHIEAFF	TGTGCCAGCAGTTACTCGACAGGGGCCCACATTGAAGCTTTCTTT
NA	TRBV27	TRBJ2-1	NA	CASSLSSGSGNEQFF	TGTGCCAGCAGTTTATCGTCGGGGTCTGGGAATGAGCAGTTCTTC
NA	TRBV2	TRBJ1-3	few	CATARPGENTIYF	TGTGCCACCGCACGCCCAGGGGAAAACACCATATATTTT
TRBD1	TRBV30	TRBJ1-2	NA	CAFPGTGYGYTF	TGTGCCTTCCCGGGGACAGGCTATGGCTACACCTTC
TRBD1	TRBV30	TRBJ1-1	NA	CAYYQDRSNTEAFF	TGTGCCTATTACCAGGACAGGTCGAACACTGAAGCTTTCTTT
TRBD1	TRBV7-2	TRBJ1-3	NA	CASSAGTAGNTIYF	TGTGCCAGCAGCGCTGGGACAGCTGGAAACACCATATATTTT
NA	TRBV30	TRBJ1-5	NA	CAWTTGSNQPQHF	TGTGCCTGGACAACGGGAAGCAATCAGCCCCAGCATTTT
NA	TRBV30	TRBJ2-7	NA	CAWSVRTFEQYF	TGTGCCTGGAGTGTCAGGACATTCGAGCAGTACTTC
TRBD2	TRBV7-2	TRBJ2-7	NA	CASSLGRGEGEQYF	TGTGCCAGCAGCTTAGGACGGGGGGAGGGCGAGCAGTACTTC
TRBD2	TRBV6-2/TRBV6-3	TRBJ2-2	NA	CASSLAGADTGELFF	TGTGCCAGCAGTCTAGCGGGGGCCGACACCGGGGAGCTGTTTTTT
NA	TRBV6-5	TRBJ1-5	once	CASSSPDSWRNQPQHF	TGTGCCAGCAGTTCCCCGGACTCCTGGCGCAATCAGCCCCAGCATTTT
TRBD2	TRBV4-1	TRBJ2-1	NA	CASSQGSLAGRRNEQFF	TGCGCCAGCAGCCAAGGATCTCTAGCGGGGAGGAGGAATGAGCAGTTCTTC
NA	TRBV28	TRBJ2-7	NA	CASRSSFYEQYF	TGTGCCAGCAGGTCTTCTTTCTACGAGCAGTACTTC